This T cell receptor (beta chain) was found in a study of blood T cell repertoires in COVID-19 (TCRdb year 2020). Notes on the research overall: Collaborator samples came from the United States, Italy and Spain and covered acute and convalescent phases of COVID-19. The samples were drawn from the first 160 participants of the ongoing ImmuneRACE study and from 950 to 1,500 subjects provided by 6 global collaborators. A de-identified subject ID, COVID-19 status, age in years and sex were almost always included in the sample metadata. The prospective study material was composed of cDNA or gDNA derived from T cells, B-cell-depleted T cells, or PBMCs. Subjects who had been exposed to COVID-19, were actively infected with it, or had recovered from it provided the deeply sampled blood TCRbeta repertoires that made up the dataset. The repertoires were made available in a free public database intended to serve as a resource for research on the immune response to SARS-CoV-2. HLA class I and class II types, where available, came from metadata supplied by the sample provider rather than from assay-based typing. What the study reported, not specific to this receptor: The quantity of clinical and demographic metadata differed by source and by participant and was supplied without curation.

In regard to this clone: No antigen is known for it. No base-level quality is on record; no much larger clone is a single base apart.

The CDR3 holds 14 amino acids from the cysteine to the phenylalanine. CDR3 DNA only is kept here, 42 bases in frame from base 1. Collaborating institutions collected whole blood in K2EDTA tubes following their own protocols. For TCRbeta analysis, collaborators shipped samples in one of three forms: frozen whole blood, isolated PBMCs, or DNA extracted from either of those sample types. The immunoSEQ Assay, a bias-controlled multiplex PCR, was used to amplify TCRbeta CDR3 regions from genomic DNA. In the original analysis: The number of nucleated cells in each sample was estimated from the amplification of reference gene primers within the assay. To quantify the absolute abundance of each unique TCRbeta CDR3 rearrangement, sequence reads were collapsed and filtered. For each sample, productive Simpson clonality was calculated as the square root of Simpson's diversity index across productive rearrangements. TCRdb mirrors the immuneACCESS table, restricted to in-frame sequences. Some clones are absent from its copies; in checked studies, under half trace to an unresolved V gene, and the reason for the others is unknown. The DNA gave D and trimming, while V, J and clone size come from that table. A total of roughly 100,000 clones appear in this sample, roughly 72% of them only once. The ten top clones hold about 5.9% of the sample.

The rearranged chain carries TRBV21-1 and TRBJ2-5; whether TRBD1, the table's D call, matches the DNA was not checked. TRBV21-1 is an annotated pseudogene. The TCR sequence derives from a man older than 75 with acute or convalescent COVID-19. The source material was peripheral blood. The CDR3 is CASSKAHLCETQYF. The DNA is TGTGCCAGCAGCAAGGCCCATCTTTGCGAGACCCAGTACTTC.